A few counts support the clone carrying this TCR beta chain. This specimen comes from a study of identical twins. TCRdb called the 5' RACE reads again in MiXCR, with one record for every CDR3 protein. The sample shows roughly 260,000 distinct CDR3 sequences, over 11% of them seen only once. Germline V gene lookup returns CDR1 SQVTM and CDR2 ANQGSEA. The CDR3 sequence is 15 residues long. V trimming: 3 bases; J trimming: 2 bases; junction bases outside the gene matches: 4. The rearrangement uses TRBV29-1 and TRBJ2-3, with 11 bases lining up with TRBD1. The sequenced sample was memory (CD45RO+) T cells sorted from blood. The sequence was obtained from a woman aged 18-29 years in good health. The CDR3, as DNA: TGCAGCGTTGAGGGGACAGGGGGGCACACAGATACGCAGTATTTT. It yields the protein CSVEGTGGHTDTQYF.